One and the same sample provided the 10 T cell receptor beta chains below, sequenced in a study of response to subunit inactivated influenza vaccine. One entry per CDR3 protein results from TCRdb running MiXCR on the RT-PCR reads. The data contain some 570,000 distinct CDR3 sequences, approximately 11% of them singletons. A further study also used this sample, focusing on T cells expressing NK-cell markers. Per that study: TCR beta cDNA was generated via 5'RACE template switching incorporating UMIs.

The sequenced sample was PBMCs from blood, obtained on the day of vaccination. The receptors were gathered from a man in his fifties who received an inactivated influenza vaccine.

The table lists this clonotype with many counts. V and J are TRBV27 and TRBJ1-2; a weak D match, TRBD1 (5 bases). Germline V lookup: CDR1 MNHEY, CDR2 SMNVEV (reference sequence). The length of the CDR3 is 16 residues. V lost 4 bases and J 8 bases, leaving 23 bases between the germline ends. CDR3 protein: CASSSFYRKKDAGYTF. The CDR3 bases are TGTGCCAGCAGTTCATTTTACAGGAAGAAGGACGCAGGCTACACCTTC.

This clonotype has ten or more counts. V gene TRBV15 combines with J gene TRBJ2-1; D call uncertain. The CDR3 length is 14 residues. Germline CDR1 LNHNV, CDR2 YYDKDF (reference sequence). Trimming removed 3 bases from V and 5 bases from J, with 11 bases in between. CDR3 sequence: CATSSIKKHNEQFF. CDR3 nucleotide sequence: TGTGCCACCAGCAGTATCAAGAAACACAATGAGCAGTTCTTC.

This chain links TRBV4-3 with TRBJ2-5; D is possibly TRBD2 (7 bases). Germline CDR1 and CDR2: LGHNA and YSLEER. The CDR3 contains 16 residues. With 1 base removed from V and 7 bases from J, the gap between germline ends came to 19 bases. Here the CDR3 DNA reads TGCGCCAGCAGCCAAGGACCTCGAGGACAGCGGGGGACCCAGTACTTC. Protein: CASSQGPRGQRGTQYF.

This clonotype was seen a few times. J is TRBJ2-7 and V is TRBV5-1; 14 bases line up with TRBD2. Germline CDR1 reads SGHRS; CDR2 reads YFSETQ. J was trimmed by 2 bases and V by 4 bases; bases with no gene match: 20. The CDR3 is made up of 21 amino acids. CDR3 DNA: TGCGCCAGCAGCCCCGGGCGGAGCTCGGGACTAGCGGGGGTACTTACCTACGAGCAGTACTTC. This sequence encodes CASSPGRSSGLAGVLTYEQYF.

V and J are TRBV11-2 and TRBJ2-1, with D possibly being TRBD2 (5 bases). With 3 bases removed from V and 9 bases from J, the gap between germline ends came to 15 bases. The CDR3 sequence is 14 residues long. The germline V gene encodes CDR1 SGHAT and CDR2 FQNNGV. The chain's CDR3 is CASSFRTLTGEQFF. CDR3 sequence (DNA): TGTGCCAGCAGCTTTAGGACTCTCACGGGTGAGCAGTTCTTC. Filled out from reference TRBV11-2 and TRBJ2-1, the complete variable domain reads EAGVAQSPRYKIIEKRQSVAFWCNPISGHATLYWYQQILGQGPKLLIQFQNNGVVDDSQLPKDRFSAERLKGVDSTLKIQPAKLEDSAVYLCASSFRTLTGEQFFGPGTRLTVL.

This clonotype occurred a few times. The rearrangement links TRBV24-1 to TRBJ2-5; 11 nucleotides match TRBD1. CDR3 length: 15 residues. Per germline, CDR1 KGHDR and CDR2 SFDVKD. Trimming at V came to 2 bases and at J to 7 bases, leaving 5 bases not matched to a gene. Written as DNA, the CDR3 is TGTGCCACCAGTGATTGGGGGACAGGGGGAGCGACCCAGTACTTC. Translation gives CATSDWGTGGATQYF.

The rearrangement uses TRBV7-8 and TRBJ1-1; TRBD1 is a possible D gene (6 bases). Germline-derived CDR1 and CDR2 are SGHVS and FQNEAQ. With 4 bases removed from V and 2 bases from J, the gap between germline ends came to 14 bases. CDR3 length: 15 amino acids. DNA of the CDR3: TGTGCCAGCAGCTCCCCCGACAGGTATAACACTGAAGCTTTCTTT. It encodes CASSSPDRYNTEAFF.

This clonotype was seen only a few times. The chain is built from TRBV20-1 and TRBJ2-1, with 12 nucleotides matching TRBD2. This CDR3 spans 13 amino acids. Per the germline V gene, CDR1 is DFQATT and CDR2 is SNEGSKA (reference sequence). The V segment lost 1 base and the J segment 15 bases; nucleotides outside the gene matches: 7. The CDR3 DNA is TGCAGTGCTAGAGTGACTAGCGGGGGACAGCGGTTCTTC. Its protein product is CSARVTSGGQRFF.

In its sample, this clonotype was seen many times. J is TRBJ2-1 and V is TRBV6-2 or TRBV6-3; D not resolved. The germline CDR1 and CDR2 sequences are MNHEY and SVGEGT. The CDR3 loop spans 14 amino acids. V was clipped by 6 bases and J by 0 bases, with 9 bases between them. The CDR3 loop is CASSPMPSYNEQFF. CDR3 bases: TGTGCCAGCAGCCCAATGCCCTCCTACAATGAGCAGTTCTTC.

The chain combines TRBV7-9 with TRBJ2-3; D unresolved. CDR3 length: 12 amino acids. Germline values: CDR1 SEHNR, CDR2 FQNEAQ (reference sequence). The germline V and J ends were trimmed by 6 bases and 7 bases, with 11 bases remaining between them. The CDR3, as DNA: TGTGCCAGCAGTCCTGACTCGAATACGCAGTATTTT. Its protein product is CASSPDSNTQYF.